This T cell receptor beta chain stems from a study of control samples from healthy donors and cancer patients. Here immunoSEQ multiplex PCR was the method, and the copy in TCRdb shows in-frame clones only, minus some. The sample has around 200,000 clones, around 94% seen once. Trimming removed 4 bases from V and 6 bases from J, with 14 bases in between. Germline V lookup: CDR1 LGHNA, CDR2 YNFKEQ. CDR3 length: 14 residues. The sample comprised blood. The TCR sequence derives from a man between 50 and 59 years old in good health. The J gene is TRBJ2-3, the V gene TRBV4-2; D not certain. For the CDR3, the DNA is TGTGCCAGCAGCCTCGTAGTCCAAGAGGATACGCAGTATTTT. It yields the protein CASSLVVQEDTQYF.